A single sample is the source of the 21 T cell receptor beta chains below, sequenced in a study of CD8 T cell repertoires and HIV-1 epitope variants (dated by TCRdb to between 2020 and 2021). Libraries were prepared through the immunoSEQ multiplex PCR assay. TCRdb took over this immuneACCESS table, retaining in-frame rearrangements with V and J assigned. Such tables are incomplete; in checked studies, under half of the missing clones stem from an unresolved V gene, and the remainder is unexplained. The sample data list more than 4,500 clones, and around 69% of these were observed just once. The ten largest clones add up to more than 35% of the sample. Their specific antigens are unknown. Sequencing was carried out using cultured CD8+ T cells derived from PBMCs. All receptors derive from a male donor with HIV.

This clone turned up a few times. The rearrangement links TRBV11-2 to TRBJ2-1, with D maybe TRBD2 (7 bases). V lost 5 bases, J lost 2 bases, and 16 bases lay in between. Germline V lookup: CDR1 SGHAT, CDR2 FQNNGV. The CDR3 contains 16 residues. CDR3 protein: CASSPRGGGPYNEQFF. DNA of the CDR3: TGTGCCAGCAGCCCCAGGGGAGGGGGTCCCTACAATGAGCAGTTCTTC.

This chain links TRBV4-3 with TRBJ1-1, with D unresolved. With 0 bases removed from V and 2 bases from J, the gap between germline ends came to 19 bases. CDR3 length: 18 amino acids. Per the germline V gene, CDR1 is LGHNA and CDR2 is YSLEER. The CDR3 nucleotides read TGCGCCAGCAGCCAAGAAGAAGGAGATCACGGACCAAACACTGAAGCTTTCTTT. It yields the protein CASSQEEGDHGPNTEAFF.

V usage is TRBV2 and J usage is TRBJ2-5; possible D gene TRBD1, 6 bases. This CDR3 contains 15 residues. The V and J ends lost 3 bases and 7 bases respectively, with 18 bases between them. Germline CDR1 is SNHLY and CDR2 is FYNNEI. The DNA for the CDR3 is TGTGCCAGCAGTGATCCGGACAGCGCTTGGGGGACCCAGTACTTC. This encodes CASSDPDSAWGTQYF.

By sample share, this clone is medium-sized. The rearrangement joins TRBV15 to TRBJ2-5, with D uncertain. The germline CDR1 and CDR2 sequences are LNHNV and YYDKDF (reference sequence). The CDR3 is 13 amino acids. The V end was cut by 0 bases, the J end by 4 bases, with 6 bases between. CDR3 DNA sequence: TGTGCCACCAGCAGAGATCGGAGAGAGACCCAGTACTTC. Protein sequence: CATSRDRRETQYF.

CDR3 DNA: TGTGCCAGCAGCCTCAACAGTGTGGAGGAGCTGTTTTTT. Amino acids: CASSLNSVEELFF. The rearrangement joins TRBV11-2 to TRBJ2-2; D is unresolved. The CDR3 spans 13 residues. Trimming left V 5 bases short and J 10 bases short, with 14 bases between. Germline CDR1 and CDR2: SGHAT and FQNNGV. Looking up the rest from reference TRBV11-2 and TRBJ2-2 gives the full variable domain: EAGVAQSPRYKIIEKRQSVAFWCNPISGHATLYWYQQILGQGPKLLIQFQNNGVVDDSQLPKDRFSAERLKGVDSTLKIQPAKLEDSAVYLCASSLNSVEELFFGEGSRLTVL.

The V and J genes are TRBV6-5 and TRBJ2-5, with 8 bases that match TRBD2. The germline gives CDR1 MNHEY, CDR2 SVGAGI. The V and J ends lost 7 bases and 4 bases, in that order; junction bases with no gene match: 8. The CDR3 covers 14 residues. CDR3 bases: TGTGCCAGCAAGGCGGGAGGAGGTGGAGAGACCCAGTACTTC. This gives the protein CASKAGGGGETQYF.

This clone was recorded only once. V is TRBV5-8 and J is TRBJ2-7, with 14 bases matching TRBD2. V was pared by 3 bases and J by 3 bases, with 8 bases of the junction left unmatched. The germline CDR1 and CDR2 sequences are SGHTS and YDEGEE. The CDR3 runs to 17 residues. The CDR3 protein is CASSSLGLAGADYEQYF. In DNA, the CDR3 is TGTGCCAGCAGCTCTTTGGGACTAGCGGGGGCGGACTACGAGCAGTACTTC. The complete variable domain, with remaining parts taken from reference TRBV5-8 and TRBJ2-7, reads EAGVTQSPTHLIKTRGQQATLRCSPISGHTSVYWYQQALGLGLQFLLWYDEGEERNRGNFPPRFSGRQFPNYSSELNVNALELEDSALYLCASSSLGLAGADYEQYFGPGTRLTVT.

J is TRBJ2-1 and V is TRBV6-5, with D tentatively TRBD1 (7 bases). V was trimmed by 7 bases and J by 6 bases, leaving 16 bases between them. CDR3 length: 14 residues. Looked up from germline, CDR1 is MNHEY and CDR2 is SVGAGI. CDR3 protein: CASTDREVGNEQFF. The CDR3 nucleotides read TGTGCCAGCACCGACAGGGAGGTCGGCAATGAGCAGTTCTTC.

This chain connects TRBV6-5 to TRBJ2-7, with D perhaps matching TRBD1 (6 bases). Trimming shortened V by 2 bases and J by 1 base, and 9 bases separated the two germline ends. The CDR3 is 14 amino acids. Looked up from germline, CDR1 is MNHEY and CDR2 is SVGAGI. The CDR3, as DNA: TGTGCCAGCAGTTACGGACAGTTATCCTACGAGCAGTACTTC. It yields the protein CASSYGQLSYEQYF.

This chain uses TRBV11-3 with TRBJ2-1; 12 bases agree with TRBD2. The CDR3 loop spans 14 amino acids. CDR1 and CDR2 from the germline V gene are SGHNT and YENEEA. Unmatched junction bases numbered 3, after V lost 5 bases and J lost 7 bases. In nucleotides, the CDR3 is TGTGCCAGCAGCCTAGCGGGGGGGACGAATGAGCAGTTCTTC. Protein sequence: CASSLAGGTNEQFF.

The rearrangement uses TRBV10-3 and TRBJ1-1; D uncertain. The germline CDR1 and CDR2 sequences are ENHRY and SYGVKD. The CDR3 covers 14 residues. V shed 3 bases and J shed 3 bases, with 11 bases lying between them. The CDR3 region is CAISEREGDTEAFF. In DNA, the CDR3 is TGTGCCATCAGTGAACGTGAGGGAGACACTGAAGCTTTCTTT.

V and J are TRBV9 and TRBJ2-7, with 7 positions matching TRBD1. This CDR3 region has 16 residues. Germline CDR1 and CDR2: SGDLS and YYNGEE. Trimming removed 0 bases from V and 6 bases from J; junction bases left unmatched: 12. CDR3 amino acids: CASSVEMTGQSAEQYF. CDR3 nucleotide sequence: TGTGCCAGCAGCGTAGAAATGACAGGGCAGTCAGCCGAGCAGTACTTC. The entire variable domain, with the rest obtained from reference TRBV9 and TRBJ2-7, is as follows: DSGVTQTPKHLITATGQRVTLRCSPRSGDLSVYWYQQSLDQGLQFLIQYYNGEERAKGNILERFSAQQFPDLHSELNLSSLELGDSALYFCASSVEMTGQSAEQYFGPGTRLTVT.

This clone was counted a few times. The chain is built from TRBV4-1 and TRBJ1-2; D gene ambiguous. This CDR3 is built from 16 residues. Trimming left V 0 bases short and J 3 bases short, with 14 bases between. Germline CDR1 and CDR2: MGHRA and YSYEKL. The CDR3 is CASSQDPVELDYGYTF. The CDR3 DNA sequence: TGCGCCAGCAGCCAAGATCCCGTCGAACTCGACTATGGCTACACCTTC.

The CDR3: CASSFRADTQYF. DNA of the CDR3: TGTGCCAGCAGTTTCCGAGCAGATACGCAGTATTTT. The chain has TRBV11-3 and TRBJ2-3; no definite D call. CDR1 SGHNT and CDR2 YENEEA come from the germline V gene. The V and J ends lost 6 bases and 4 bases respectively, with 8 bases between them. The CDR3 sequence is 12 residues long.

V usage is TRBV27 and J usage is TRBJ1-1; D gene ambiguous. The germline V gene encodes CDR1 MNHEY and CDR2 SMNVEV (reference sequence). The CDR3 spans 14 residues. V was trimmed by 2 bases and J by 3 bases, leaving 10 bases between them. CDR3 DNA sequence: TGTGCCAGCAGTTTACAGGATTCGTACACTGAAGCTTTCTTT. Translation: CASSLQDSYTEAFF.

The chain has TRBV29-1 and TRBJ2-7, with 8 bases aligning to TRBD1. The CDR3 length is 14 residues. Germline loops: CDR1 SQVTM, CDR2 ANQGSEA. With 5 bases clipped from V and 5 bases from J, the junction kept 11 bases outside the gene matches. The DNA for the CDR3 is TGCAGCGTTATCCTTCTGACAGGGGAGAACGAGCAGTACTTC. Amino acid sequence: CSVILLTGENEQYF.

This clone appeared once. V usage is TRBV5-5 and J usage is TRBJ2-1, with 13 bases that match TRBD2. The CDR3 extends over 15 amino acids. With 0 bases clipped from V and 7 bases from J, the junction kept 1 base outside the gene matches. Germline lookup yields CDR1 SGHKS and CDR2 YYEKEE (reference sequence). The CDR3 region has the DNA TGTGCCAGCAGCTTGGGACTAGCGGGAGGAAATGAGCAGTTCTTC. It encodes CASSLGLAGGNEQFF.

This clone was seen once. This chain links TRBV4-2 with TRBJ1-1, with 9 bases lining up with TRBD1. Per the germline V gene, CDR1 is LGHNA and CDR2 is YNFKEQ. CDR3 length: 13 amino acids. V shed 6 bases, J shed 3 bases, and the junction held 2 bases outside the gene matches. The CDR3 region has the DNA TGTGCCAGCAGTCGGACAGGGGACACTGAAGCTTTCTTT. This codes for CASSRTGDTEAFF.

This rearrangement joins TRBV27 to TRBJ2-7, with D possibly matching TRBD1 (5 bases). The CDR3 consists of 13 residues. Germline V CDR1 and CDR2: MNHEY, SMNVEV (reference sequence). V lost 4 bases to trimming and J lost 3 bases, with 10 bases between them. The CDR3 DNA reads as TGTGCCAGCAGTTACTCGCAGGGCTACGAGCAGTACTTC. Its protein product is CASSYSQGYEQYF.

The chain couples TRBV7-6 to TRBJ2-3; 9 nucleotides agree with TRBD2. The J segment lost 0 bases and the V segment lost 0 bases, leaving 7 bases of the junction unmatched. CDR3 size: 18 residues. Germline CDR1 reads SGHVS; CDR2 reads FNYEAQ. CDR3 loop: CASSLARASGTSTDTQYF. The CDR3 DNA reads TGTGCCAGCAGCTTAGCGCGGGCTAGCGGGACGAGCACAGATACGCAGTATTTT.

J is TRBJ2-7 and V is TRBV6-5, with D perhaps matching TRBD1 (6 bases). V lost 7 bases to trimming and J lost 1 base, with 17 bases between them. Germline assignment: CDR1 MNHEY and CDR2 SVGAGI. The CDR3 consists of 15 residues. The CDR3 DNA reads TGTGCCAGCACCAGCTACCGGGACATATCCTACGAGCAGTACTTC. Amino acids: CASTSYRDISYEQYF.